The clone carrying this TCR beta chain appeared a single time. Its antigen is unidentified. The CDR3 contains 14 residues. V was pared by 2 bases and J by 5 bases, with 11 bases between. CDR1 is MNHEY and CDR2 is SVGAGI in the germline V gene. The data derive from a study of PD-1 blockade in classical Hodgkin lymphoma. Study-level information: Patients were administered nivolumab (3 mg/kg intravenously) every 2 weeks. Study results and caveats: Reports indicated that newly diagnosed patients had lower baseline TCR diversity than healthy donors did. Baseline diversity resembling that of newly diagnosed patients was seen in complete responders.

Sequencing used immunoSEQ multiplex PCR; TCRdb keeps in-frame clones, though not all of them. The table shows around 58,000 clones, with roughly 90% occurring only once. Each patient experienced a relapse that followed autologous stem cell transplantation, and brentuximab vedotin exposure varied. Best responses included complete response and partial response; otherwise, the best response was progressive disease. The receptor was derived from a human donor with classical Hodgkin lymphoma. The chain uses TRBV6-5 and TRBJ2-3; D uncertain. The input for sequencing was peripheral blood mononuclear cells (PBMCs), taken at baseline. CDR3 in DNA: TGTGCCAGCAGTTACGTTTTTCCCGGAGATACGCAGTATTTT. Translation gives CASSYVFPGDTQYF.